The 27 T cell receptor beta chains below come from one sample, sequenced in a study of OX40 agonist ivuxolimab in advanced cancers. Assay: immunoSEQ multiplex PCR; the TCRdb copy retains only in-frame clones and omits some. The data show approximately 90,000 clones, approximately 88% seen once. Material: CD4+ or CD8+ T cells sorted from blood, obtained in a trial of the OX40 agonist ivuxolimab. Source of these receptors: an adult with an advanced solid tumor such as melanoma, head and neck, liver or kidney cancer.

The chain combines TRBV6-1 with TRBJ2-7, with 9 bases aligning to TRBD1. This CDR3 region has 13 residues. The V and J ends lost 4 bases and 3 bases, in that order; junction bases with no gene match: 1. In germline, CDR1 is MNHNS, CDR2 SASEGT. The CDR3 sequence is CASSATGGYEQYF. For the CDR3, the DNA is TGTGCCAGCAGTGCGACAGGGGGCTACGAGCAGTACTTC.

The rearrangement joins TRBV10-2 to TRBJ2-7; 12 bases align to TRBD2. Germline CDR1 WSHSY, CDR2 SAAADI. The CDR3 is 15 residues long. Germline trimming cut 3 bases from V and 1 base from J; bases unmatched to any gene: 1. The chain's CDR3 is CASSELAGGSYEQYF. In DNA, the CDR3 is TGCGCCAGCAGTGAACTAGCGGGGGGTTCCTACGAGCAGTACTTC.

This clone was found once. The chain couples TRBV6-1 to TRBJ2-3; no clear D. This CDR3 contains 14 residues. Germline-derived CDR1 and CDR2 are MNHNS and SASEGT. Trimming shortened V by 3 bases and J by 0 bases, and 7 bases separated the two germline ends. The CDR3 loop is CASSDDPSTDTQYF. CDR3 nucleotides: TGTGCCAGCAGTGATGACCCTAGCACAGATACGCAGTATTTT.

The gene calls are TRBV7-9 and TRBJ2-7; 12 bases align to TRBD2. CDR1 and CDR2 (germline): SEHNR, FQNEAQ (reference sequence). V was clipped by 5 bases and J by 3 bases; unmatched bases: 5. CDR3 length: 15 amino acids. The CDR3 sequence is CASSIRLAGVYEQYF. DNA for the CDR3: TGTGCCAGCAGCATCCGACTAGCGGGAGTCTACGAGCAGTACTTC.

This chain uses TRBV11-2 with TRBJ2-7; D is ambiguous. This CDR3 region has 12 residues. The V gene lost 2 bases and the J gene lost 5 bases, with 7 bases spanning the gap. CDR1 and CDR2 from the germline V gene are SGHAT and FQNNGV. Here the CDR3 reads CASSLRSDEQYF. CDR3 in DNA: TGTGCCAGCAGCTTAAGGTCCGACGAGCAGTACTTC.

The J gene is TRBJ2-7, the V gene TRBV5-1; TRBD1 aligns across 8 bases. Trimming cost V 5 bases and J 5 bases; bases outside gene matches: 6. CDR1 and CDR2 (germline): SGHRS, YFSETQ. The CDR3 is 13 residues long. The CDR3 sequence: CASRIQGGHEQYF. The CDR3 DNA sequence: TGCGCCAGCAGGATACAGGGGGGCCACGAGCAGTACTTC.

The chain joins TRBV7-2 to TRBJ2-3; D call uncertain. CDR3 length: 14 amino acids. Trimming stripped 5 bases from V and 0 bases from J, with 9 bases between. The germline V gene encodes CDR1 SGHTA and CDR2 FQGNSA. The CDR3 sequence is CASSPNLSTDTQYF. CDR3 DNA: TGTGCCAGCAGCCCCAACCTTAGCACAGATACGCAGTATTTT.

This chain links TRBV30 with TRBJ2-7; 10 bases are shared with TRBD1. The CDR3 consists of 14 residues. Losses at the gene ends were 5 bases for V and 2 bases for J; bases not matched to a gene: 6. The germline CDR1 and CDR2 sequences are GTSNPN and SVGIG (reference sequence). The CDR3 DNA sequence: TGTGCCTGGGCCCGGGACAGGGGTGCCTACGAGCAGTACTTC. This codes for CAWARDRGAYEQYF.

The chain has TRBV5-6 and TRBJ1-3; TRBD1 is a possible D gene (5 bases). Trimming stripped 10 bases from V and 9 bases from J, with 17 bases between. This CDR3 is built from 12 residues. Germline V lookup: CDR1 SGHDT, CDR2 YYEEEE. This CDR3 is CAGWSGISTIYF. The CDR3 coding sequence is TGTGCCGGCTGGTCAGGGATATCCACCATATATTTT.

J is TRBJ1-1 and V is TRBV25-1; weak D call: TRBD1 (5 bases). V was trimmed by 3 bases and J by 2 bases, leaving 16 bases between them. The CDR3 sequence is 16 residues long. Germline CDR1 reads MGHDK; CDR2 reads SYGVNS. CDR3 amino acids: CASSDSQGNTNTEAFF. In DNA form, the CDR3 reads TGTGCCAGCAGTGATTCCCAGGGTAACACTAACACTGAAGCTTTCTTT.

The rearrangement joins TRBV29-1 to TRBJ2-7; possibly TRBD1 for D (5 bases). CDR3 length: 14 amino acids. The V gene's germline CDR1 is SQVTM and CDR2 ANQGSEA. Trimming took 7 bases from V and 5 from J, leaving 21 bases between them. In DNA form, the CDR3 reads TGCAGCGGAACCAGAGACAGCGCCGGCAACGAGCAGTACTTC. Its translation is CSGTRDSAGNEQYF.

DNA of the CDR3: TGCGCCAGCAGCCAAGGCGGTCAACGCGGGAGGTCTTACAATGAGCAGTTCTTC. It codes for CASSQGGQRGRSYNEQFF. V gene TRBV4-1 combines with J gene TRBJ2-1, with 8 positions matching TRBD2. Trimming cost V 1 base and J 4 bases; bases outside gene matches: 12. Germline loops: CDR1 MGHRA, CDR2 YSYEKL. The CDR3 extends over 18 amino acids.

The V gene is TRBV5-4, the J gene TRBJ2-2, with a tentative D call TRBD1 (6 bases). This CDR3 comprises 16 residues. Germline CDR1 SGHNT, CDR2 YYREEE (reference sequence). V gave up 1 base and J gave up 2 bases, with 12 bases separating them. This CDR3 is CASSLQPGQNTGELFF. In DNA form, the CDR3 reads TGTGCCAGCAGCTTGCAACCGGGACAAAACACCGGGGAGCTGTTTTTT.

V and J are TRBV27 and TRBJ1-5; D is unclear. V was clipped by 5 bases and J by 0 bases, with 26 bases between them. Per germline, CDR1 MNHEY and CDR2 SMNVEV (reference sequence). The CDR3 is made up of 20 amino acids. The CDR3 loop reads CASSPFPGRENRYSNQPQHF. CDR3 bases: TGTGCCAGCAGTCCCTTCCCCGGGCGAGAGAACCGATATAGCAATCAGCCCCAGCATTTT.

A word on this clone: The junction differs from germline at one of its ends, possibly a read error. This chain connects TRBV28 to TRBJ2-1, with 8 bases that match TRBD2. Germline V gene sequence: CDR1 MDHEN, CDR2 SYDVKM. The CDR3 sequence is 11 residues long. The DNA of the CDR3 is TGTGCCAGCAGTTTTGAGCGGGAGCGGTTCTTC. Translation gives CASSFERERFF.

The chain links TRBV19 to TRBJ2-7; the D gene is possibly TRBD2 (6 bases). V was pared by 6 bases and J by 2 bases, with 14 bases between. The CDR3 runs to 14 residues. Germline V CDR1 and CDR2: LNHDA, SQIVND (reference sequence). The CDR3 DNA reads as TGTGCCAGTAGAGGGACGGGGGAAGCCTACGAGCAGTACTTC. This encodes CASRGTGEAYEQYF. Based on the CDR3 plus reference TRBV19 and TRBJ2-7, the full variable domain is DGGITQSPKYLFRKEGQNVTLSCEQNLNHDAMYWYRQDPGQGLRLIYYSQIVNDFQKGDIAEGYSVSREKKESFPLTVTSAQKNPTAFYLCASRGTGEAYEQYFGPGTRLTVT.

The CDR3 sequence is CASSSDPRTAGNEQFF. DNA of the CDR3: TGCGCCAGCAGCTCGGACCCCCGGACAGCCGGTAATGAGCAGTTCTTC. The chain couples TRBV5-1 to TRBJ2-1; D is possibly TRBD1 (6 bases). CDR1 is SGHRS, CDR2 YFSETQ, per germline. Deletions cut 3 bases from V and 7 bases from J, with 20 bases between. The CDR3 is made up of 16 amino acids.

This chain connects TRBV15 to TRBJ2-5; unclear D gene. V gave up 0 bases and J gave up 1 base, with 9 bases separating them. The length of the CDR3 is 15 residues. Germline CDR1 reads LNHNV; CDR2 reads YYDKDF (reference sequence). CDR3 region: CATSREVRAQETQYF. Here the CDR3 DNA reads TGTGCCACCAGCAGAGAGGTTCGGGCCCAAGAGACCCAGTACTTC.

This CDR3 reads CAISEPSREQYF. CDR3 DNA: TGTGCCATCAGTGAGCCCAGCAGAGAGCAGTACTTC. The chain combines TRBV10-3 with TRBJ2-7; D unresolved. This CDR3 has 12 amino acids. Germline-derived CDR1 and CDR2 are ENHRY and SYGVKD. With 2 bases removed from V and 7 bases from J, the gap between germline ends came to 9 bases.

CDR3 nucleotide sequence: TGTGCCAGCAGTTCCGACAGGGCCGACACTGAAGCTTTCTTT. It encodes CASSSDRADTEAFF. This chain connects TRBV6-1 to TRBJ1-1; 7 bases align to TRBD1. V lost 5 bases, J lost 3 bases, and 6 bases stayed unmatched. The CDR3 length is 14 residues. Per the germline V gene, CDR1 is MNHNS and CDR2 is SASEGT.

This chain connects TRBV5-4 to TRBJ2-7; no clear D. From germline, CDR1 is SGHNT and CDR2 YYREEE (reference sequence). The CDR3 runs 14 residues. Trimming removed 3 bases from V and 5 bases from J, with 15 bases in between. The DNA for the CDR3 is TGTGCCAGCAGCTCCGATAGGGCGCAGAACGAGCAGTACTTC. It encodes CASSSDRAQNEQYF.

The table lists this clone with a count of one. This chain connects TRBV7-6 to TRBJ2-1; D not resolved. This CDR3 comprises 13 residues. Germline CDR1 reads SGHVS; CDR2 reads FNYEAQ. Trimming removed 1 base at V and 4 bases at J, with 5 bases between. DNA for the CDR3: TGTGCCAGCAGCTTAGACCGATACAATGAGCAGTTCTTC. This gives the protein CASSLDRYNEQFF.

The rearrangement links TRBV21-1 to TRBJ2-7; the table's D call TRBD2 went unverified against the DNA. TRBV21-1 is annotated as a pseudogene. The CDR3 consists of 14 residues. CDR3 amino acids: CASSILGREGFVVF. Written as DNA, the CDR3 is TGTGCCAGCAGCATTCTGGGGAGGGAAGGGTTCGTTGTGTTC.

This clone has more than one count but fewer than ten. CDR3 sequence (DNA): TGTGCCAGCAGTGAGTCTCAACGGCCCCACTATGGCTACACCTTC. Translating it yields CASSESQRPHYGYTF. J is TRBJ1-2 and V is TRBV6-1; D remains ambiguous. CDR1 and CDR2 (germline): MNHNS, SASEGT. The V end lost 3 bases, the J end lost 3 bases, and 14 bases lay between the germline ends. The length of the CDR3 is 15 residues.

J is TRBJ2-2 and V is TRBV7-2; 13 bases line up with TRBD2. With 2 bases clipped from V and 3 bases from J, the junction kept 6 bases outside the gene matches. There are 18 residues in the CDR3. The germline V gene encodes CDR1 SGHTA and CDR2 FQGNSA. The CDR3 region has the DNA TGTGCCAGCAGCTTAACTAGCGGGGGGGCCATTGACACCGGGGAGCTGTTTTTT. Translation: CASSLTSGGAIDTGELFF.

Note on this clone: This CDR3 is also generated by other DNA sequences in the sample. The chain recombines TRBV6-1 with TRBJ1-3; a possible D gene is TRBD1 (5 bases). The V end was cut by 0 bases, the J end by 4 bases, with 10 bases between. CDR1 MNHNS and CDR2 SASEGT come from the germline V gene. The CDR3 covers 15 residues. CDR3 sequence reads: CASSEAKGLGNTIYF. CDR3 sequence (DNA): TGTGCCAGCAGTGAAGCTAAGGGGCTAGGAAACACCATATATTTT.

This clone has only one observation. This chain uses TRBV6-1 with TRBJ2-5, with D possibly called TRBD1 or TRBD2 (6 bases each). Germline values: CDR1 MNHNS, CDR2 SASEGT. Trimming removed 1 base from V and 1 base from J, with 10 bases in between. The CDR3 runs 15 residues. The CDR3 protein is CASSEGGGRQETQYF. The CDR3 coding sequence is TGTGCCAGCAGTGAAGGAGGGGGGCGCCAAGAGACCCAGTACTTC.